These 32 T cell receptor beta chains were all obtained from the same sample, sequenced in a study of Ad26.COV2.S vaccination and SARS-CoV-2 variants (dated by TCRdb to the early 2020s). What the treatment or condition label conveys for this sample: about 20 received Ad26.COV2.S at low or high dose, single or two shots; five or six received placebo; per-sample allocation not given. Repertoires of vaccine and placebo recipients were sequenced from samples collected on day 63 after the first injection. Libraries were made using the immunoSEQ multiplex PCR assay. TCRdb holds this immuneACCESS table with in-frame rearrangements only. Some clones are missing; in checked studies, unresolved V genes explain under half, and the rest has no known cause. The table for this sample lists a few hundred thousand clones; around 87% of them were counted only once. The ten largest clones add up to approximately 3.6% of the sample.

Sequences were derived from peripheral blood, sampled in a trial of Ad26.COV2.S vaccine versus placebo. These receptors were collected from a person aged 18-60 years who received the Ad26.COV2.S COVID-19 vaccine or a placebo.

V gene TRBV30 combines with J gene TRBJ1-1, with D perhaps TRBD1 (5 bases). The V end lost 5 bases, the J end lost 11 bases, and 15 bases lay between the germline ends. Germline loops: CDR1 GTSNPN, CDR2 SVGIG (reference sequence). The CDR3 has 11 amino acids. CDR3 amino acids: CAWSPGALAFF. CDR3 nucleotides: TGTGCCTGGTCCCCCGGGGCGTTGGCTTTCTTT.

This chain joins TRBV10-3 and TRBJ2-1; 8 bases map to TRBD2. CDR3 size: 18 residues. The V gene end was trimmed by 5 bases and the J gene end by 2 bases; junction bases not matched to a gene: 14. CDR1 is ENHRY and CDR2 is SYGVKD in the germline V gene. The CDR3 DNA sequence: TGTGCCATCAGTAGAACTTATTCTCCAGCGGGGGCCTACAATGAGCAGTTCTTC. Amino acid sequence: CAISRTYSPAGAYNEQFF.

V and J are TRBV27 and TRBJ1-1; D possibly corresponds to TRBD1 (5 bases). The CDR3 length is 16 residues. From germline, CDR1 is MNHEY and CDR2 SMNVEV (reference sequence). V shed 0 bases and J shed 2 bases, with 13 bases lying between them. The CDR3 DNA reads TGTGCCAGCAGTTTATCCTGGGGCGCCGTAAACACTGAAGCTTTCTTT. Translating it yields CASSLSWGAVNTEAFF.

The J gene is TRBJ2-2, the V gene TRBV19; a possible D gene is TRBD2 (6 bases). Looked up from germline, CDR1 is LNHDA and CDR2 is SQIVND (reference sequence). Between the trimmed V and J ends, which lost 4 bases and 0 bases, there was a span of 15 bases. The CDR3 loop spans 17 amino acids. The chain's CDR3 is CASSKGTFAPNTGELFF. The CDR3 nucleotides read TGTGCCAGTAGTAAGGGGACTTTTGCCCCGAACACCGGGGAGCTGTTTTTT. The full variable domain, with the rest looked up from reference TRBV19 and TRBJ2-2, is DGGITQSPKYLFRKEGQNVTLSCEQNLNHDAMYWYRQDPGQGLRLIYYSQIVNDFQKGDIAEGYSVSREKKESFPLTVTSAQKNPTAFYLCASSKGTFAPNTGELFFGEGSRLTVL.

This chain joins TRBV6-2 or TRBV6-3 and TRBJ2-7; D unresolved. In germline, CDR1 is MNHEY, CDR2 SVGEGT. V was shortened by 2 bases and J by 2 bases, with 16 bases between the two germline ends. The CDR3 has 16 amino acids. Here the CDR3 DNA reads TGTGCCAGCAGTTACGGTGGAGAGACCTCACCCTACGAGCAGTACTTC. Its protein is CASSYGGETSPYEQYF.

The CDR3 reads CASSPLDGNNYEQYF. DNA for the CDR3: TGTGCCAGCTCACCGCTGGACGGGAATAACTACGAGCAGTACTTC. V and J are TRBV18 and TRBJ2-7, with a weak D call TRBD2 (5 bases). The CDR3 runs 15 residues. Germline V CDR1 and CDR2: KGHSH, LQKENI. Trimming removed 3 bases from V and 3 bases from J, with 15 bases in between.

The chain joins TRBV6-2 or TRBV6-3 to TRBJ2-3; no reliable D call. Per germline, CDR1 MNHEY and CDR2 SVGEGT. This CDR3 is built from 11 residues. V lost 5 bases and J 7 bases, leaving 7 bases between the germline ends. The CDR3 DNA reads TGTGCCAGCAGTACCTCCAATACGCAGTATTTT. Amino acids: CASSTSNTQYF.

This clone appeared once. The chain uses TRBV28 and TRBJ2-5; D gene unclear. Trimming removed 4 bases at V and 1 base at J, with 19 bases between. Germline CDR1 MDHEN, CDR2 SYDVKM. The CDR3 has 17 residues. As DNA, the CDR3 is TGTGCCAGCAGTTCCTCTTTTGGGCCCCGGTTCCAAGAGACCCAGTACTTC. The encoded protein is CASSSSFGPRFQETQYF.

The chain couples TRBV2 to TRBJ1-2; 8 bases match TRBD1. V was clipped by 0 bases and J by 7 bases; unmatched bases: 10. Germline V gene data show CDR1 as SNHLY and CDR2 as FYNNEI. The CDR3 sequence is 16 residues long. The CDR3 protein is CASSEAQSGRGPGYTF. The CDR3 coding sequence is TGTGCCAGCAGTGAAGCGCAGTCAGGCAGGGGGCCTGGCTACACCTTC.

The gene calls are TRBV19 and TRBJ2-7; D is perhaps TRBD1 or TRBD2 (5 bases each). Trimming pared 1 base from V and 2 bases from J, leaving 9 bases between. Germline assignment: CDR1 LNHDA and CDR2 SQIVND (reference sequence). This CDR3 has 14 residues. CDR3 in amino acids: CASSIAGHAYEQYF. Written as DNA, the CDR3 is TGTGCCAGTAGTATAGCGGGGCACGCCTACGAGCAGTACTTC.

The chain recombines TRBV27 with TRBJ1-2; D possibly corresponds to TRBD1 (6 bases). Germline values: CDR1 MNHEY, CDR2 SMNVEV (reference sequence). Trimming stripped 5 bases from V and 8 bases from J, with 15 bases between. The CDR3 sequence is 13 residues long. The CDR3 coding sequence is TGTGCCAGCAGTGAAACGGGACAAGCAGGCTACACCTTC. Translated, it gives CASSETGQAGYTF.

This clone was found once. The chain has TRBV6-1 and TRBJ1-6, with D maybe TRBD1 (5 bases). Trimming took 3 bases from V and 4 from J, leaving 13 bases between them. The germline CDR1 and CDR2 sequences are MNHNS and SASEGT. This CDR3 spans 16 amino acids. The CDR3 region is CASSDWGVTYNSPLHF. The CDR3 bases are TGTGCCAGCAGTGATTGGGGGGTAACGTATAATTCACCCCTCCACTTT.

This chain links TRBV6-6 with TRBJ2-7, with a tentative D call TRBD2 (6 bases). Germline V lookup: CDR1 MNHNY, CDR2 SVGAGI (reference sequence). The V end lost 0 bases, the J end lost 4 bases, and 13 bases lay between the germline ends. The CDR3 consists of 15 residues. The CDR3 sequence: CASSYSTSPPYEQYF. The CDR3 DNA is TGTGCCAGCAGTTACTCAACTAGCCCACCTTACGAGCAGTACTTC.

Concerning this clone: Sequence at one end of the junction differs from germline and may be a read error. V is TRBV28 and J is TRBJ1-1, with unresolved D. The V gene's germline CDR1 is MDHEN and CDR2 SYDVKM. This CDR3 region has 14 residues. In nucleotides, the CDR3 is TGTGCCAGCAGTCCGCATGGAGGGAACCCTGAAGCTTTCTTT. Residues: CASSPHGGNPEAFF. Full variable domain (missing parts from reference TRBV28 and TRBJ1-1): DVKVTQSSRYLVKRTGEKVFLECVQDMDHENMFWYRQDPGLGLRLIYFSYDVKMKEKGDIPEGYSVSREKKERFSLILESASTNQTSMYLCASSPHGGNPEAFFGQGTRLTVV.

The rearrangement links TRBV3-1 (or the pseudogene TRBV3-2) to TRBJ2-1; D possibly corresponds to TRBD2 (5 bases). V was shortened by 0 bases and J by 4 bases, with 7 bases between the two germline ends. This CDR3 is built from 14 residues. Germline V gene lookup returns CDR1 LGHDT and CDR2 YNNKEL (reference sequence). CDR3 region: CASSQDRGYNEQFF. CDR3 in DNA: TGTGCCAGCAGCCAAGATCGCGGGTACAATGAGCAGTTCTTC.

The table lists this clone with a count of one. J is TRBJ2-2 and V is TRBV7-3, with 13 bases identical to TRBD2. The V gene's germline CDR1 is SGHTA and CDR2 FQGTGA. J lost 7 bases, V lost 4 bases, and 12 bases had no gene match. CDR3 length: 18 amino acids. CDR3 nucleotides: TGTGCCAGCAGCTCCAGAGGACTAGCGGGGGACCGGGGCGGGGAGCTGTTTTTT. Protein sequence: CASSSRGLAGDRGGELFF.

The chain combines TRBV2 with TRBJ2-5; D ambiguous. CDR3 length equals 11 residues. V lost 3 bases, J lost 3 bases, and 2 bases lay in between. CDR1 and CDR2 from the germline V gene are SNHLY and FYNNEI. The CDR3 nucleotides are TGTGCCAGCAGTGACGAAGAGACCCAGTACTTC. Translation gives CASSDEETQYF.

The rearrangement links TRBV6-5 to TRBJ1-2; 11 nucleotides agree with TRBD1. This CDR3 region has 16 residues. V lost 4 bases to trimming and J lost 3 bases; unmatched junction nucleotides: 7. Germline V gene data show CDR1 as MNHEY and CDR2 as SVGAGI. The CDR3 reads CASSWTGGRQDYGYTF. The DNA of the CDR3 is TGTGCCAGCAGTTGGACAGGGGGCCGACAAGACTATGGCTACACCTTC.

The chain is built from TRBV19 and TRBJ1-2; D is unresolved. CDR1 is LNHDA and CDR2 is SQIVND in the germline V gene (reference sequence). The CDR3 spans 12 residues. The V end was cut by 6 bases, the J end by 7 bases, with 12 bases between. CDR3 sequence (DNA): TGTGCCAGTAGATCCCCCGGAGGTGGCTACACCTTC. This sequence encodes CASRSPGGGYTF. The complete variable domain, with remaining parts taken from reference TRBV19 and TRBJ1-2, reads DGGITQSPKYLFRKEGQNVTLSCEQNLNHDAMYWYRQDPGQGLRLIYYSQIVNDFQKGDIAEGYSVSREKKESFPLTVTSAQKNPTAFYLCASRSPGGGYTFGSGTRLTVV.

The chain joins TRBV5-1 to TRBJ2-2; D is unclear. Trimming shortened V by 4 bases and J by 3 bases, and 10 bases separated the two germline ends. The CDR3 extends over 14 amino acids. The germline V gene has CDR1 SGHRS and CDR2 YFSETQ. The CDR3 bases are TGCGCCAGCAGCAACGACGGATACACCGGGGAGCTGTTTTTT. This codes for CASSNDGYTGELFF.

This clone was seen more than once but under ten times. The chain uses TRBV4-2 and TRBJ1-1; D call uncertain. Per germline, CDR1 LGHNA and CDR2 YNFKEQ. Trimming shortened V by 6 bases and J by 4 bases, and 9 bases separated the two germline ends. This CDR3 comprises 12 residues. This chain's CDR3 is CASRAGSTEAFF. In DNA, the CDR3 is TGTGCCAGCAGGGCGGGGAGCACTGAAGCTTTCTTT.

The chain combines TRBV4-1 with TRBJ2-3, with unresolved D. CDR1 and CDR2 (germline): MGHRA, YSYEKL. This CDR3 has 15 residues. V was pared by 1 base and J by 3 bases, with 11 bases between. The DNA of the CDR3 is TGCGCCAGCAGCCAAGGTATAGCAATGACAGATACGCAGTATTTT. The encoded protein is CASSQGIAMTDTQYF.

The CDR3 DNA sequence: TGTGCCAGCAGCTTGACAGGGAAATCACCCCTCCACTTT. This encodes CASSLTGKSPLHF. This chain connects TRBV5-6 to TRBJ1-6; TRBD1 might be the D (6 bases). Germline V gene data show CDR1 as SGHDT and CDR2 as YYEEEE. V lost 1 base, J lost 10 bases, and 9 bases lay in between. This CDR3 comprises 13 residues.

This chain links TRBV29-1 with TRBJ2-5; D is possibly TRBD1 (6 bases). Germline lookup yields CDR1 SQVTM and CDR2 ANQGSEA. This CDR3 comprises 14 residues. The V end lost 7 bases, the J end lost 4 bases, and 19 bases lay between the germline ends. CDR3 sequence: CSAQKQGLRETQYF. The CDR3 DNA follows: TGCAGCGCACAAAAGCAGGGGCTCCGAGAGACCCAGTACTTC.

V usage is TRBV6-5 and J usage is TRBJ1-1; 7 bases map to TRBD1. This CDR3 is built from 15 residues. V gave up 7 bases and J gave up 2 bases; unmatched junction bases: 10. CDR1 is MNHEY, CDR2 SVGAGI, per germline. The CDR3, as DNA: TGTGCCAGCAACCCGTTAGGACAGGCCAACACTGAAGCTTTCTTT. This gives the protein CASNPLGQANTEAFF.

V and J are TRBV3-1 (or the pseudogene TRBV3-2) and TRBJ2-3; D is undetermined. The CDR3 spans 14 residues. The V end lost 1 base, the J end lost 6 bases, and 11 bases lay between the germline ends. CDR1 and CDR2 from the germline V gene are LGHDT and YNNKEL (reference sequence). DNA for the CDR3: TGTGCCAGCAGCCAAGGTCCGCGTGAGGATACGCAGTATTTT. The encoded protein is CASSQGPREDTQYF.

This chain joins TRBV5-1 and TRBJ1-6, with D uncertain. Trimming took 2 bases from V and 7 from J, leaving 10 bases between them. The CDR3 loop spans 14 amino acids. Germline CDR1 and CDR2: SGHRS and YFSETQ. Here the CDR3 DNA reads TGCGCCAGCAGCTTAAACAGCCAGAATTCACCCCTCCACTTT. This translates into CASSLNSQNSPLHF.

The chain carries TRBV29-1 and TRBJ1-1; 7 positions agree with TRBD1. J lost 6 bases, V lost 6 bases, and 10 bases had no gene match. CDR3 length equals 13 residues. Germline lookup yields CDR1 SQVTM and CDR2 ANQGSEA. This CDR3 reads CSVQNRGSAEAFF. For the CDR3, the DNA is TGCAGCGTCCAAAACAGGGGATCTGCTGAAGCTTTCTTT.

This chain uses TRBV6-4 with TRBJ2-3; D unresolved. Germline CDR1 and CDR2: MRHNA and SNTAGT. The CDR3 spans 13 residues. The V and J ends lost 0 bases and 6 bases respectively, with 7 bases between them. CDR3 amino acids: CASSDSIGDTQYF. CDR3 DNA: TGTGCCAGCAGTGACTCGATCGGGGATACGCAGTATTTT.

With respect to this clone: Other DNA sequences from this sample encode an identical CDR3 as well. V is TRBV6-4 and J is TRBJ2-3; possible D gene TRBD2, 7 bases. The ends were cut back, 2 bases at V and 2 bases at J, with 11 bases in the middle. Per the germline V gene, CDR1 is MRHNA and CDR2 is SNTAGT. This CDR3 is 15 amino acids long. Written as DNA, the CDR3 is TGTGCCAGCAGTGACAGTGGGGGGGCCACAGATACGCAGTATTTT. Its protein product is CASSDSGGATDTQYF.

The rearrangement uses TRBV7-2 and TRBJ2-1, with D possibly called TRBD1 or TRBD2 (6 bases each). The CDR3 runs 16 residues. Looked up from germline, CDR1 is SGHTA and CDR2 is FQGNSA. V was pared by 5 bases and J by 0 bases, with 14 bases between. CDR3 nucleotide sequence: TGTGCCAGCAGCCTAGGAGGGGGGCCCTCCTACAATGAGCAGTTCTTC. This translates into CASSLGGGPSYNEQFF.

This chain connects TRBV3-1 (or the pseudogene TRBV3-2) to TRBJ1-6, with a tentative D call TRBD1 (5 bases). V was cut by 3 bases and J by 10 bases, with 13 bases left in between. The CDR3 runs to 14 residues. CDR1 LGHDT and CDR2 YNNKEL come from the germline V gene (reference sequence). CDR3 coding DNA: TGTGCCAGCAGCCAGACAGTAGAGAACTCACCCCTCCACTTT. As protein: CASSQTVENSPLHF.